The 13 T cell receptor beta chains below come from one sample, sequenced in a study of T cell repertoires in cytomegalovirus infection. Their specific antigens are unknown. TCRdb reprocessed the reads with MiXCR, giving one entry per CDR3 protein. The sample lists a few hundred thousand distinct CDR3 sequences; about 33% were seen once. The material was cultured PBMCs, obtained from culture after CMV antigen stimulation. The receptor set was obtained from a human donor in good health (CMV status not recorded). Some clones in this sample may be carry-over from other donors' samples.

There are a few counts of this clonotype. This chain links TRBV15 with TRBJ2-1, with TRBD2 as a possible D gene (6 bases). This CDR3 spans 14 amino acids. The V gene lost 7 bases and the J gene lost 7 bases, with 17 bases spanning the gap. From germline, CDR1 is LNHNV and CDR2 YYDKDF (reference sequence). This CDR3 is CATKEGRRGNEQFF. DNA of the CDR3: TGTGCCACCAAGGAAGGCCGCCGGGGGAATGAGCAGTTCTTC.

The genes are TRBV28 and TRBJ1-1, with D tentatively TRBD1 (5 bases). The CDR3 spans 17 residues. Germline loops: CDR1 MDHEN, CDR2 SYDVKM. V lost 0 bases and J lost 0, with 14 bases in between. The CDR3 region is CASSLWRGIKLNTEAFF. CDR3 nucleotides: TGTGCCAGCAGTTTATGGAGGGGAATAAAGCTGAACACTGAAGCTTTCTTT.

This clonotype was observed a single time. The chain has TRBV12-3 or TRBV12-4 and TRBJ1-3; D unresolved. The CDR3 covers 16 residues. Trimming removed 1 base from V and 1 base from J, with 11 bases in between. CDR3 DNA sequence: TGTGCCAGCAGTTTAGGCATTACCATATCTGGAAACACCATATATTTT. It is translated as CASSLGITISGNTIYF.

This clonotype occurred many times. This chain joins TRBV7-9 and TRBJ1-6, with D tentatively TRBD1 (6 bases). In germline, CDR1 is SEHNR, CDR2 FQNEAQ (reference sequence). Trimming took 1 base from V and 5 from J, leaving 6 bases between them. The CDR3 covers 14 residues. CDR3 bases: TGTGCCAGCAGCTTAGGGACAGATAATTCACCCCTCCACTTT. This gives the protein CASSLGTDNSPLHF.

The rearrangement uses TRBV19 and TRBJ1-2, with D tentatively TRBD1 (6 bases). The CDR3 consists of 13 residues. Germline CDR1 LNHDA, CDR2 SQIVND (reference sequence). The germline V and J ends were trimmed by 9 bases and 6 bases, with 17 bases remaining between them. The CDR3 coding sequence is TGTGCCAGCGAGTTACCGGGACACAATGGCTACACCTTC. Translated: CASELPGHNGYTF.

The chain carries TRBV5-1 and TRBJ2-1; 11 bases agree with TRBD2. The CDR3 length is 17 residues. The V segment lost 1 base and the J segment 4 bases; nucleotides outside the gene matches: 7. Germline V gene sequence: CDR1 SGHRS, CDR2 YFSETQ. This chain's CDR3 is CASSLPSLAGGYNEQFF. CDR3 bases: TGCGCCAGCAGCTTGCCTTCTTTAGCGGGAGGGTACAATGAGCAGTTCTTC.

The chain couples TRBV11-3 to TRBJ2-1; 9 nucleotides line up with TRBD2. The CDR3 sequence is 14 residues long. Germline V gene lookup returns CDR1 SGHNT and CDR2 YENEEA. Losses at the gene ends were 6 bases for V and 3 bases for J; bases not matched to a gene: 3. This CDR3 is CASRNSGSYNEQFF. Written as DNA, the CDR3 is TGTGCCAGCAGAAATAGCGGGAGCTACAATGAGCAGTTCTTC. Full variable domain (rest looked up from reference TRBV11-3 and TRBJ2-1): EAGVVQSPRYKIIEKKQPVAFWCNPISGHNTLYWYLQNLGQGPELLIRYENEEAVDDSQLPKDRFSAERLKGVDSTLKIQPAELGDSAVYLCASRNSGSYNEQFFGPGTRLTVL.

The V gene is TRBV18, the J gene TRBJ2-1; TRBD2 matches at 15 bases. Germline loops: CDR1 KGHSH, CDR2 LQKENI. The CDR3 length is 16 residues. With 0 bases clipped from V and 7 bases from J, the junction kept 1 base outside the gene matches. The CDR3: CASSPPGLAGGNEQFF. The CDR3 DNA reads TGTGCCAGCTCACCACCCGGACTAGCGGGAGGGAATGAGCAGTTCTTC.

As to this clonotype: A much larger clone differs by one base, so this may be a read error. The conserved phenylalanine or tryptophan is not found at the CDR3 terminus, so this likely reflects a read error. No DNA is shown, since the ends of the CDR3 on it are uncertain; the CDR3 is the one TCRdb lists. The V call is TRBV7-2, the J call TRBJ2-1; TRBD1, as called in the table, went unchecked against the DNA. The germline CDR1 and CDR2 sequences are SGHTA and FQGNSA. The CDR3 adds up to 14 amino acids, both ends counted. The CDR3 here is CASSLGVGERFIFL.

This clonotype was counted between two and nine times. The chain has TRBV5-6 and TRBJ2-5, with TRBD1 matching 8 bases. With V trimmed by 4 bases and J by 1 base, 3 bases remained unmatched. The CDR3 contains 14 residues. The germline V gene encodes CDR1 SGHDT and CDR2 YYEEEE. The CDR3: CASSATGGQETQYF. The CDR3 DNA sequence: TGTGCCAGCAGCGCCACAGGGGGCCAAGAGACCCAGTACTTC.

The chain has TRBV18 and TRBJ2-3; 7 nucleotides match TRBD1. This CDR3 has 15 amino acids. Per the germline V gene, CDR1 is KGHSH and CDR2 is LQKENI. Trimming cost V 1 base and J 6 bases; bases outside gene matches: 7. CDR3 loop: CASSPQGAAMDTQYF. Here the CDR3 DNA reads TGTGCCAGCTCACCACAGGGGGCGGCGATGGATACGCAGTATTTT.

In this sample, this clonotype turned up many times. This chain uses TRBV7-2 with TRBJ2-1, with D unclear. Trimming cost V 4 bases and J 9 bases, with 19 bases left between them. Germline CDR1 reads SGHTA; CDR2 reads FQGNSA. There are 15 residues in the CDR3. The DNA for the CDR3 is TGTGCCAGCAGCTATACCGCCTTAGCTTCCTTTGAGCAGTTCTTC. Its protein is CASSYTALASFEQFF. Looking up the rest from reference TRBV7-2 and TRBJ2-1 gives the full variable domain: GAGVSQSPSNKVTEKGKDVELRCDPISGHTALYWYRQSLGQGLEFLIYFQGNSAPDKSGLPSDRFSAERTGGSVSTLTIQRTQQEDSAVYLCASSYTALASFEQFFGPGTRLTVL.

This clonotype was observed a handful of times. The CDR3 protein is CASSLFRRGEQFF. The CDR3 DNA is TGTGCCAGCAGCTTGTTTCGCCGGGGGGAGCAGTTCTTC. This sequence joins TRBV5-4 and TRBJ2-1, with D maybe TRBD2 (6 bases). The CDR3 extends over 13 amino acids. V gave up 1 base and J gave up 10 bases, with 12 bases separating them. Germline V CDR1 and CDR2: SGHNT, YYREEE (reference sequence).